This T cell receptor (beta chain) was recovered during a study of T-cell memory formation after mild COVID-19. General study findings and limits: For contracting clones, CD4+ ones sat mainly in CM and EM, CD8+ in EMRA.

Amplification by 5'RACE using constant-segment primers produced TCR alpha and TCR beta cDNA libraries that carried sample barcodes and UMIs. TCRdb used MiXCR to reprocess the 5' RACE reads, holding one entry per CDR3 protein. This sample has over 450,000 distinct CDR3 sequences, with about 20% found just once. This clonotype was counted between two and nine times. No antigen is known for it. Sequencing was performed on PBMCs or a T cell subset sorted from them (not recorded which). The origin of this receptor is an adult woman who had mild COVID-19 (a few samples of this study predate the infection). Cell type and time point are not known.

In DNA form, the CDR3 reads TGCAGTGCTAGGCCGGGGACTAGCGGGGGGACGGCCTACTTC. Translated, it gives CSARPGTSGGTAYF. The chain carries TRBV20-1 and TRBJ2-7, with 15 bases matching TRBD2. V shed 3 bases, J shed 13 bases, and the junction held 10 bases outside the gene matches. CDR1 and CDR2 (germline): DFQATT, SNEGSKA (reference sequence). The CDR3 sequence is 14 residues long.